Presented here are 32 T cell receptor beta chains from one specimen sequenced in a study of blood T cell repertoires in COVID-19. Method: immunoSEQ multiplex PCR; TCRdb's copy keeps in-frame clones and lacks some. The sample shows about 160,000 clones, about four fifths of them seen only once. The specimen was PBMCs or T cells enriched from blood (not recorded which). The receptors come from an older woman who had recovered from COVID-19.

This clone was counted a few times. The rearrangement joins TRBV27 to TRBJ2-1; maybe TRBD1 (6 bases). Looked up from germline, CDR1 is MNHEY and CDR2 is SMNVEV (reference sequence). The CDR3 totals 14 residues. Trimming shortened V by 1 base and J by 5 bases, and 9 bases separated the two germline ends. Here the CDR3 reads CASSLWAGDNEQFF. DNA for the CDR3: TGTGCCAGCAGTTTATGGGCAGGGGACAATGAGCAGTTCTTC.

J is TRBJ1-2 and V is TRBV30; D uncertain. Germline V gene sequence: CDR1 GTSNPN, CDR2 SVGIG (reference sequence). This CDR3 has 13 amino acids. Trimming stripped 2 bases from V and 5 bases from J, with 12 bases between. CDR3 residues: CAWSPSGIYGYTF. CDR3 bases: TGTGCCTGGAGTCCGTCGGGAATTTATGGCTACACCTTC.

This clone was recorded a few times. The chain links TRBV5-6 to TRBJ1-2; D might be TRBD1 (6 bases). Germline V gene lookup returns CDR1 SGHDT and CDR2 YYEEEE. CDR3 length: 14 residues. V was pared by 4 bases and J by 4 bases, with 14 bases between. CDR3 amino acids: CASSVDSGGYGYTF. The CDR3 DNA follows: TGTGCCAGCAGCGTGGACAGTGGTGGCTATGGCTACACCTTC. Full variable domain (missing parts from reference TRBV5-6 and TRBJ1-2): DAGVTQSPTHLIKTRGQQVTLRCSPKSGHDTVSWYQQALGQGPQFIFQYYEEEERQRGNFPDRFSGHQFPNYSSELNVNALLLGDSALYLCASSVDSGGYGYTFGSGTRLTVV.

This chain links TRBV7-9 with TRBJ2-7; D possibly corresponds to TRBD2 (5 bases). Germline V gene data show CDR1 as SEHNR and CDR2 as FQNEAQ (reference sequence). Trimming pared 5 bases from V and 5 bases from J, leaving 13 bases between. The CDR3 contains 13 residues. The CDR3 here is CASSTRGRHEQYF. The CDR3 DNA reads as TGTGCCAGCAGCACCCGAGGGCGCCACGAGCAGTACTTC.

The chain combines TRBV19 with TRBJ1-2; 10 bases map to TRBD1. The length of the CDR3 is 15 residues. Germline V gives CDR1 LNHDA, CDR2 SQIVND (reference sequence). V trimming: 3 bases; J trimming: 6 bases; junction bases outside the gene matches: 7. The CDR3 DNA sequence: TGTGCCAGTAGTATGGCGGGACAGGGGCGGGATGGCTACACCTTC. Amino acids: CASSMAGQGRDGYTF.

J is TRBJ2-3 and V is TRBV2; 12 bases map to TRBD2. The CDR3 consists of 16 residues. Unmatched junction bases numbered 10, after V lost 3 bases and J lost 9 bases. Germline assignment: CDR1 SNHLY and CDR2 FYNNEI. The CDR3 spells CASSDRGASGGATQYF. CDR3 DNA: TGTGCCAGCAGTGATCGCGGGGCTAGCGGGGGGGCCACGCAGTATTTT. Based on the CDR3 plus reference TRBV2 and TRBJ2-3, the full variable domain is EPEVTQTPSHQVTQMGQEVILRCVPISNHLYFYWYRQILGQKVEFLVSFYNNEISEKSEIFDDQFSVERPDGSNFTLKIRSTKLEDSAMYFCASSDRGASGGATQYFGPGTRLTVL.

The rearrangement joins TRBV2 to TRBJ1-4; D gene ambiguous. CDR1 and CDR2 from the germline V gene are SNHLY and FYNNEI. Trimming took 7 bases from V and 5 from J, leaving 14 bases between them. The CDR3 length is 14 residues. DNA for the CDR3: TGTGCCAGCATACCGCGGACGGGAAATGAAAAACTGTTTTTT. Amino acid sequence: CASIPRTGNEKLFF.

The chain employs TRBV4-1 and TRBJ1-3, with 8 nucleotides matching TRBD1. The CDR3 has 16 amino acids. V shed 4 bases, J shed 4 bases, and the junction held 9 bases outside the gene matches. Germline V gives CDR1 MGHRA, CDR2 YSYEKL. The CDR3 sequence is CASSRDRGMAGNTIYF. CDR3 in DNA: TGCGCCAGCAGCCGAGACAGGGGAATGGCCGGAAACACCATATATTTT.

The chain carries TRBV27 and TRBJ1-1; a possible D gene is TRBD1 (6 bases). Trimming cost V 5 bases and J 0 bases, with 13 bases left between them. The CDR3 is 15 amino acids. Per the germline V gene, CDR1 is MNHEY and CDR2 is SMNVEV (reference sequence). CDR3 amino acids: CASSRGQTMNTEAFF. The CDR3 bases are TGTGCCAGCAGTCGAGGACAGACCATGAACACTGAAGCTTTCTTT.

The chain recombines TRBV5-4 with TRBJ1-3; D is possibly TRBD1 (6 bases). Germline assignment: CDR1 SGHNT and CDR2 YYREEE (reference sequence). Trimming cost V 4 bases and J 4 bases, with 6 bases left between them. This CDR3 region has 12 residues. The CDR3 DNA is TGTGCCAGCAGCGGGACAGGAAACACCATATATTTT. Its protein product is CASSGTGNTIYF.

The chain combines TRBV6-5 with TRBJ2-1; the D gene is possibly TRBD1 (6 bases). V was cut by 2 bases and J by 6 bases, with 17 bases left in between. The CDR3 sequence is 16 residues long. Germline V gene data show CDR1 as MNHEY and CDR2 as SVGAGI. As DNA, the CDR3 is TGTGCCAGCAGTTACGGGACACCCCAATTTCCCAATGAGCAGTTCTTC. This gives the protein CASSYGTPQFPNEQFF.

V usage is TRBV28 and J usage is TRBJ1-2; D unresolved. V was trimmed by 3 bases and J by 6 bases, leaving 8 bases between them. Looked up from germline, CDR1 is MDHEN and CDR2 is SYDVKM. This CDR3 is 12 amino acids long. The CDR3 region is CASSFERNGYTF. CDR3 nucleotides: TGTGCCAGCAGTTTTGAGAGAAATGGCTACACCTTC.

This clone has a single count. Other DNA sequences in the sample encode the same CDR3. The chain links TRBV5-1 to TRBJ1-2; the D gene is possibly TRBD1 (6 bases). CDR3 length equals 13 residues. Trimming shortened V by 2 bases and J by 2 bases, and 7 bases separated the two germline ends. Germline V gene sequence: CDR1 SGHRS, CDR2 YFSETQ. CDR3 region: CASSLGQNYGYTF. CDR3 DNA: TGCGCCAGCAGCTTAGGACAGAACTATGGCTACACCTTC.

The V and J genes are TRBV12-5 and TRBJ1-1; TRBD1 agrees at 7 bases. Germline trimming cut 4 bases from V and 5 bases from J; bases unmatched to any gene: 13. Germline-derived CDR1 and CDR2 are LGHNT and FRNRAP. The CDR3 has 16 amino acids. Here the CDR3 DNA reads TGTGCTAGTGGTTCGCCATTGACAGGGAAGGTGACTGAAGCTTTCTTT. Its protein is CASGSPLTGKVTEAFF.

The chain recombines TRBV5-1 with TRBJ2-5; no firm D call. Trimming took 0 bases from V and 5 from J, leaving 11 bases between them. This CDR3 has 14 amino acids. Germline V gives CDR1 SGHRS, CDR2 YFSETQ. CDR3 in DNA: TGCGCCAGCAGCTTGGTTGCGGAAGCGGAGACCCAGTACTTC. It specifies CASSLVAEAETQYF.

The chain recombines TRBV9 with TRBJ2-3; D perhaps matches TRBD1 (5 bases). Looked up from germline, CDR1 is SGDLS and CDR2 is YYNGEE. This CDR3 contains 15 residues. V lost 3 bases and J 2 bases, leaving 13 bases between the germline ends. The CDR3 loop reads CASSATGSHTDTQYF. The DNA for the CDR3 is TGTGCCAGCAGCGCAACAGGTTCCCACACAGATACGCAGTATTTT.

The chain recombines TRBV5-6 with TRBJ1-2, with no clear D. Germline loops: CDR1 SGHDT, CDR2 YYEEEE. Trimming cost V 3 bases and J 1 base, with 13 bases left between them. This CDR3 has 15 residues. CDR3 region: CASSWQALGNYGYTF. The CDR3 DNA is TGTGCCAGCAGCTGGCAGGCGCTTGGTAACTATGGCTACACCTTC.

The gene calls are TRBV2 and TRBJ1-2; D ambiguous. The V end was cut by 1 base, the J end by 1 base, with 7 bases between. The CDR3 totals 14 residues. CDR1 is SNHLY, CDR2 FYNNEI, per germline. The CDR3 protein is CASSEGEGNYGYTF. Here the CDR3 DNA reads TGTGCCAGCAGTGAAGGAGAGGGTAACTATGGCTACACCTTC.

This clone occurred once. Written as DNA, the CDR3 is TGCGCCAGCAGCTTGGGGACAGGGCCTGCAGATACGCAGTATTTT. As protein: CASSLGTGPADTQYF. J is TRBJ2-3 and V is TRBV5-1, with 8 bases identical to TRBD1. This CDR3 is built from 15 residues. Germline-derived CDR1 and CDR2 are SGHRS and YFSETQ. The V gene end was trimmed by 0 bases and the J gene end by 4 bases; junction bases not matched to a gene: 4.

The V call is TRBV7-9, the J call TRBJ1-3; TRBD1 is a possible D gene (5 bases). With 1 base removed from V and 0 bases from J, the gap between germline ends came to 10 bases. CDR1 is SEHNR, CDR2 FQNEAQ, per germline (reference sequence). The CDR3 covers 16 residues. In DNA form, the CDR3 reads TGTGCCAGCAGCTTAGAGGGGTCTGACTCTGGAAACACCATATATTTT. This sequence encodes CASSLEGSDSGNTIYF.

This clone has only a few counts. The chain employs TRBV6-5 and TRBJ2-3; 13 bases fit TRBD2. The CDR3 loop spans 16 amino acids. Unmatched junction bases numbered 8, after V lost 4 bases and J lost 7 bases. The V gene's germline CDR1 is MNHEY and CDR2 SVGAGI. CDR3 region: CASSSPPGLAGNTQYF. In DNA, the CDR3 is TGTGCCAGCAGTTCCCCCCCGGGACTAGCGGGAAATACGCAGTATTTT.

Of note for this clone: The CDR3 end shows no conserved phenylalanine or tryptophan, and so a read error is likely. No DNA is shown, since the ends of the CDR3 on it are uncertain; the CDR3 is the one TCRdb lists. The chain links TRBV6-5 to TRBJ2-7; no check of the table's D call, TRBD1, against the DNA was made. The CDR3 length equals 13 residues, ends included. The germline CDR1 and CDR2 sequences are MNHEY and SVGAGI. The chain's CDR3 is CASSPDLAGTGDL.

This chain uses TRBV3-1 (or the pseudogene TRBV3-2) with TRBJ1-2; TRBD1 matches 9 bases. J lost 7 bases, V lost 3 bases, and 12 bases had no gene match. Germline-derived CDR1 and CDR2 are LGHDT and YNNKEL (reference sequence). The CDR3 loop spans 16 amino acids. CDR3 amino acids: CASSQVGPGQGSGYTF. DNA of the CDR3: TGTGCCAGCAGCCAGGTCGGCCCGGGACAGGGATCTGGCTACACCTTC.

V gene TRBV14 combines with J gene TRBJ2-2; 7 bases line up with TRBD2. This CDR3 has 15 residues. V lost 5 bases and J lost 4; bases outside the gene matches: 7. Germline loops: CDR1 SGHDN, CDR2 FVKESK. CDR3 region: CASSVGLVTTGELFF. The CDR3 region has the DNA TGTGCCAGCAGCGTTGGACTAGTTACCACCGGGGAGCTGTTTTTT. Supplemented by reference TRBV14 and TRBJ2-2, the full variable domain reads EAGVTQFPSHSVIEKGQTVTLRCDPISGHDNLYWYRRVMGKEIKFLLHFVKESKQDESGMPNNRFLAERTGGTYSTLKVQPAELEDSGVYFCASSVGLVTTGELFFGEGSRLTVL.

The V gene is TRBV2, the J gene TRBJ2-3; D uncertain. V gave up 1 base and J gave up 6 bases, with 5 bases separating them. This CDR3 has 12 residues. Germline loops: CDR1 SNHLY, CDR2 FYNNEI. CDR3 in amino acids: CASSEVVDTQYF. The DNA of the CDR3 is TGTGCCAGCAGTGAAGTCGTGGATACGCAGTATTTT.

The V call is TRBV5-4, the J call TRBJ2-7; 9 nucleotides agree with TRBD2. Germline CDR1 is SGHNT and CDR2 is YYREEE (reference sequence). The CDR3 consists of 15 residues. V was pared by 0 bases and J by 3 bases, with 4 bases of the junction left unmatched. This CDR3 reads CASSLGAGGFYEQYF. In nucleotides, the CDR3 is TGTGCCAGCAGCTTGGGAGCGGGGGGTTTCTACGAGCAGTACTTC.

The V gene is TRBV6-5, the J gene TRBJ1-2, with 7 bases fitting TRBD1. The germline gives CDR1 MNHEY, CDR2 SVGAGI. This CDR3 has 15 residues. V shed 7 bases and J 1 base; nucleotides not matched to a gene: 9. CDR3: CASTQDRPLNYGYTF. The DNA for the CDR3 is TGTGCCAGCACCCAGGACAGGCCGCTTAACTATGGCTACACCTTC.

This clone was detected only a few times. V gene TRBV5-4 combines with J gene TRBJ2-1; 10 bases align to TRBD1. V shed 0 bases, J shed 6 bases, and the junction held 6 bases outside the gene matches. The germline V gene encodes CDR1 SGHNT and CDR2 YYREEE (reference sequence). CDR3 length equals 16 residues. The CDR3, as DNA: TGTGCCAGCAGCTTGGAAGGGACAGGGGTCTTCAATGAGCAGTTCTTC. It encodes CASSLEGTGVFNEQFF.

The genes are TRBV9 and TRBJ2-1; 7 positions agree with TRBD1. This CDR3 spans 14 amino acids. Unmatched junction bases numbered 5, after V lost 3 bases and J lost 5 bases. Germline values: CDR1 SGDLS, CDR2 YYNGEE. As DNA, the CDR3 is TGTGCCAGCAGCGCAAGACAGGGACACAATGAGCAGTTCTTC. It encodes CASSARQGHNEQFF.

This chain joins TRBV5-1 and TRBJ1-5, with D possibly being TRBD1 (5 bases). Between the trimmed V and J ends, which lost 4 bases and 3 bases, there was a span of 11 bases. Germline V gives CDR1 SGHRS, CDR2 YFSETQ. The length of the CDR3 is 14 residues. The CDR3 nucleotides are TGCGCCAGCAGCGGCGGGGGACCCAATCAGCCCCAGCATTTT. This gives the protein CASSGGGPNQPQHF.

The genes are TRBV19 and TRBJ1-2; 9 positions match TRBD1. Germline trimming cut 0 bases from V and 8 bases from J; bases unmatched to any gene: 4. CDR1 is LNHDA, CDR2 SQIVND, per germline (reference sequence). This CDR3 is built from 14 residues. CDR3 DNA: TGTGCCAGTAGTATAGAACAGGGGGCGCGCGGCTACACCTTC. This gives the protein CASSIEQGARGYTF.

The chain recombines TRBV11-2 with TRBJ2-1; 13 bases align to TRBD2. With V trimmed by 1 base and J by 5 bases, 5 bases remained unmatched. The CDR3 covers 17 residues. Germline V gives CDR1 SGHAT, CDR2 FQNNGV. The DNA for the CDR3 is TGTGCCAGCAGCTTAGTACTAGCGGGGGGGCCCAACAATGAGCAGTTCTTC. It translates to CASSLVLAGGPNNEQFF. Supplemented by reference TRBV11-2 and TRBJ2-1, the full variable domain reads EAGVAQSPRYKIIEKRQSVAFWCNPISGHATLYWYQQILGQGPKLLIQFQNNGVVDDSQLPKDRFSAERLKGVDSTLKIQPAKLEDSAVYLCASSLVLAGGPNNEQFFGPGTRLTVL.